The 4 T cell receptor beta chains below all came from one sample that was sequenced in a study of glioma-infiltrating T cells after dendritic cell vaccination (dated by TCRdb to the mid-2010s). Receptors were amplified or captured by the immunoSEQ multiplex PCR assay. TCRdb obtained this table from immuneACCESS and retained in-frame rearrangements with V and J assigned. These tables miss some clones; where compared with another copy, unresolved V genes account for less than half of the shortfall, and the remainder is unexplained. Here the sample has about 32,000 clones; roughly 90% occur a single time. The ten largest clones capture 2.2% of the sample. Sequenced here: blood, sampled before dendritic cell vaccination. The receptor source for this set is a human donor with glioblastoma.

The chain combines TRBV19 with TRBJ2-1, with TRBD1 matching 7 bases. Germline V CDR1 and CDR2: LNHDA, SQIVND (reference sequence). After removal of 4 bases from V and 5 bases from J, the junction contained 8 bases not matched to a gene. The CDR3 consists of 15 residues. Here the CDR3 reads CASSRDRSPHNEQFF. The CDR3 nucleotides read TGTGCCAGTAGTAGGGACAGATCCCCACACAATGAGCAGTTCTTC.

The CDR3 DNA reads as TGTGCCAGCAGTGCCCCAGACAGGGGAACAGATACGCAGTATTTT. Its translation is CASSAPDRGTDTQYF. The genes are TRBV6-1 and TRBJ2-3, with 8 positions matching TRBD1. There are 15 residues in the CDR3. After removal of 4 bases from V and 3 bases from J, the junction contained 6 bases not matched to a gene. Germline CDR1 is MNHNS and CDR2 is SASEGT.

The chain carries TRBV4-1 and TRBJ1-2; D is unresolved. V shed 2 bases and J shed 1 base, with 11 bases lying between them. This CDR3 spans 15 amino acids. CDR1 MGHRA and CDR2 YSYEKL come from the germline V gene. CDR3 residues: CASSQSVLYNYGYTF. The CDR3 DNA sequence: TGCGCCAGCAGCCAATCGGTACTCTATAACTATGGCTACACCTTC.

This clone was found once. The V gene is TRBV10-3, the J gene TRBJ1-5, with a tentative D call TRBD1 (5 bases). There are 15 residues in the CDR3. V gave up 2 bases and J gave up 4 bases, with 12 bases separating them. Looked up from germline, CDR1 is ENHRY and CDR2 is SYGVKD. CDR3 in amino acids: CAISEGNRPNQPQHF. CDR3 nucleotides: TGTGCCATCAGTGAGGGAAACAGGCCGAATCAGCCCCAGCATTTT.